The 18 T cell receptor beta chains given below trace back to one sample, sequenced in a study of T cell responses to AZD1222 COVID-19 vaccine. The data were produced by immunoSEQ multiplex PCR, yet TCRdb's version contains in-frame clones alone and is incomplete. This sample has some 170,000 clones, with approximately 94% found just once. The specimen comprised peripheral blood, sampled 28 days after the second AZD1222 dose. Every receptor here comes from an adult who received the AZD1222 COVID-19 vaccine.

The chain uses TRBV29-1 and TRBJ2-3; D possibly corresponds to TRBD1 (5 bases). Trimming left V 6 bases short and J 0 bases short, with 16 bases between. Germline CDR1 is SQVTM and CDR2 is ANQGSEA. The CDR3 sequence is 15 residues long. In nucleotides, the CDR3 is TGCAGCGTCCCAGCAGGGTATGCTAGCACAGATACGCAGTATTTT. Protein: CSVPAGYASTDTQYF.

This chain uses TRBV27 with TRBJ2-1; 8 positions match TRBD2. Trimming removed 10 bases from V and 12 bases from J; junction bases left unmatched: 17. CDR1 is MNHEY, CDR2 SMNVEV, per germline (reference sequence). The CDR3 totals 14 residues. CDR3 in amino acids: CATRGLAGSLGQFF. The CDR3 DNA follows: TGTGCCACCCGTGGTCTAGCGGGCTCTTTAGGGCAGTTCTTC.

This chain uses TRBV15 with TRBJ2-1; possible D gene TRBD2, 6 bases. The CDR3 spans 15 residues. V was cut by 2 bases and J by 0 bases, with 8 bases left in between. Looked up from germline, CDR1 is LNHNV and CDR2 is YYDKDF (reference sequence). The CDR3 coding sequence is TGTGCCACCAGCAGACGGGGGTTCTCCTACAATGAGCAGTTCTTC. It is translated as CATSRRGFSYNEQFF.

This chain joins TRBV19 and TRBJ1-1, with a tentative D call TRBD1 (5 bases). V dropped 10 bases and J dropped 5 bases, with 20 bases sitting between them. Germline-derived CDR1 and CDR2 are LNHDA and SQIVND (reference sequence). There are 14 residues in the CDR3. The CDR3 reads CATHRGTSETEAFF. For the CDR3, the DNA is TGTGCCACCCATAGGGGCACCTCGGAGACTGAAGCTTTCTTT. The whole variable domain, filled in from reference TRBV19 and TRBJ1-1, reads DGGITQSPKYLFRKEGQNVTLSCEQNLNHDAMYWYRQDPGQGLRLIYYSQIVNDFQKGDIAEGYSVSREKKESFPLTVTSAQKNPTAFYLCATHRGTSETEAFFGQGTRLTVV.

This clone was seen once. This chain links TRBV7-6 with TRBJ1-3, with 8 bases matching TRBD1. Germline V gives CDR1 SGHVS, CDR2 FNYEAQ. Trimming removed 2 bases from V and 2 bases from J; junction bases left unmatched: 2. The CDR3 sequence is 15 residues long. This CDR3 is CASSLRTGTGNTIYF. In nucleotides, the CDR3 is TGTGCCAGCAGCTTACGGACAGGGACTGGAAACACCATATATTTT.

This chain links TRBV9 with TRBJ1-4; 11 positions agree with TRBD1. This CDR3 has 14 residues. The germline CDR1 and CDR2 sequences are SGDLS and YYNGEE. V was clipped by 3 bases and J by 9 bases; unmatched bases: 4. CDR3 in amino acids: CASSADRGRQKLFF. CDR3 sequence (DNA): TGTGCCAGCAGCGCGGACAGGGGGCGGCAAAAACTGTTTTTT.

The V call is TRBV18, the J call TRBJ2-1, with D perhaps TRBD1 (5 bases). Germline V CDR1 and CDR2: KGHSH, LQKENI. The V gene lost 1 base and the J gene lost 7 bases, with 20 bases spanning the gap. This CDR3 region has 17 residues. CDR3 in DNA: TGTGCCAGCTCACCACGGCTCGGAAGGGGCGAATCAAATGAGCAGTTCTTC. This translates into CASSPRLGRGESNEQFF.

This chain connects TRBV30 to TRBJ1-2; D remains unclear. V was cut by 2 bases and J by 8 bases, with 15 bases left in between. Germline-derived CDR1 and CDR2 are GTSNPN and SVGIG (reference sequence). This CDR3 is 13 amino acids long. The CDR3 loop is CAWSTLPQDGYTF. CDR3 nucleotides: TGTGCCTGGAGTACACTCCCTCAAGACGGCTACACCTTC. Drawing the rest from reference TRBV30 and TRBJ1-2, the complete variable domain is SQTIHQWPATLVQPVGSPLSLECTVEGTSNPNLYWYRQAAGRGLQLLFYSVGIGQISSEVPQNLSASRPQDRQFILSSKKLLLSDSGFYLCAWSTLPQDGYTFGSGTRLTVV.

CDR3 coding DNA: TGTGCCAGCAGTTTATTGGATCAGACCCAGTACTTC. As protein: CASSLLDQTQYF. The chain recombines TRBV28 with TRBJ2-5; D gene ambiguous. The CDR3 is 12 residues long. The germline V gene encodes CDR1 MDHEN and CDR2 SYDVKM. The ends were cut back, 1 base at V and 6 bases at J, with 6 bases in the middle.

This clone was seen a handful of times. The chain has TRBV9 and TRBJ1-3; weak D call: TRBD1 (5 bases). Germline assignment: CDR1 SGDLS and CDR2 YYNGEE. Between the trimmed V and J ends, which lost 3 bases and 0 bases, there was a span of 16 bases. The CDR3 covers 17 residues. This CDR3 is CASSEGTDPFSGNTIYF. The DNA for the CDR3 is TGTGCCAGCAGCGAGGGGACGGACCCTTTCTCTGGAAACACCATATATTTT.

The chain combines TRBV5-1 with TRBJ2-7; no definite D call. This CDR3 contains 14 residues. Germline assignment: CDR1 SGHRS and CDR2 YFSETQ. V lost 0 bases and J 2 bases, leaving 9 bases between the germline ends. CDR3 nucleotides: TGCGCCAGCAGCTTGGAGGTAGCAGCCTACGAGCAGTACTTC. Its protein product is CASSLEVAAYEQYF.

The chain links TRBV21-1 to TRBJ1-5. TRBV21-1 is a pseudogene. The CDR3 is made up of 19 amino acids. Here the CDR3 reads CASSKVRFTPKYSNQPQHF. Here the CDR3 DNA reads TGTGCCAGCAGCAAAGTCCGGTTTACACCTAAGTATAGCAATCAGCCCCAGCATTTT.

This chain connects TRBV30 to TRBJ2-7; D not resolved. The CDR3 runs to 11 residues. Germline V gene lookup returns CDR1 GTSNPN and CDR2 SVGIG (reference sequence). Trimming stripped 1 base from V and 6 bases from J, with 7 bases between. The CDR3 reads CAWSGAFEQYF. Here the CDR3 DNA reads TGTGCCTGGAGTGGAGCATTCGAGCAGTACTTC.

This clone was recorded only once. The V and J genes are TRBV27 and TRBJ1-5; TRBD1 is a possible D gene (5 bases). There are 14 residues in the CDR3. The germline CDR1 and CDR2 sequences are MNHEY and SMNVEV (reference sequence). V was cut by 4 bases and J by 0 bases, with 7 bases left in between. The CDR3 sequence is CASSSQDSNQPQHF. CDR3 in DNA: TGTGCCAGCAGTTCACAGGATAGCAATCAGCCCCAGCATTTT.

The chain uses TRBV15 and TRBJ2-5; 13 nucleotides line up with TRBD2. Germline CDR1 reads LNHNV; CDR2 reads YYDKDF (reference sequence). The CDR3 is made up of 15 amino acids. V lost 5 bases, J lost 2 bases, and 2 bases stayed unmatched. In nucleotides, the CDR3 is TGTGCCACCAGCGTGGGACTAGCGGGGCAAGAGACCCAGTACTTC. Amino acids: CATSVGLAGQETQYF.

This clone was found once. The chain carries TRBV6-5 and TRBJ2-1; 8 bases line up with TRBD2. Germline trimming cut 6 bases from V and 0 bases from J; bases unmatched to any gene: 4. CDR1 and CDR2 (germline): MNHEY, SVGAGI. The CDR3 spans 15 residues. Here the CDR3 reads CASRTGTSSYNEQFF. As DNA, the CDR3 is TGTGCCAGCAGGACCGGGACTAGCTCCTACAATGAGCAGTTCTTC.

The chain joins TRBV6-2 or TRBV6-3 to TRBJ2-7; D not resolved. The CDR3 covers 15 residues. Germline-derived CDR1 and CDR2 are MNHEY and SVGEGT. Between the trimmed V and J ends, which lost 2 bases and 2 bases, there was a span of 13 bases. CDR3 sequence: CASSYDAGLTYEQYF. CDR3 sequence (DNA): TGTGCCAGCAGTTACGACGCCGGTCTCACCTACGAGCAGTACTTC.

CDR3 DNA sequence: TGTGCCAGCAGCCGTACAGGGGGCCGGTCTTTCCGGACTGAAGCTTTCTTT. Amino acids: CASSRTGGRSFRTEAFF. This chain links TRBV27 with TRBJ1-1; the match to TRBD1 covers 9 bases. This CDR3 comprises 17 residues. In germline, CDR1 is MNHEY, CDR2 SMNVEV (reference sequence). V gave up 6 bases and J gave up 5 bases; unmatched junction bases: 16.